The clone carrying this T cell receptor (beta chain) has only a few counts. No antigen is known for it. This record comes from a study of T cells after yellow fever vaccination. Conversion of TCR transcripts into cDNA relied on 5'RACE template switching, which added a universal primer site and UMIs. TCRdb recomputed calls from the 5' RACE reads with MiXCR, one row per CDR3 protein. In the table there are about 340,000 distinct CDR3 sequences, approximately 4% of which are singletons. Study-wide results and limits: Most clones from primary vaccination were detected again post-booster (almost 98% CD4, 88% CD8). Contamination of FACS-sorted repertoires by abundant clonotypes from the bulk population could occur. Among all clonotypes, a small share was observed in both CD4 and CD8 compartments.

CDR1 and CDR2 (germline): SGHVS, FQNEAQ. Trimming shortened V by 1 base and J by 4 bases, and 13 bases separated the two germline ends. The CDR3 runs 15 residues. This specimen was PBMCs, taken 5 days after the yellow fever booster vaccination. The TCR sequence derives from a man between 18 and 29 years old who received the YFV17D yellow fever vaccine. The genes are TRBV7-8 and TRBJ1-1; D uncertain. The CDR3 DNA sequence: TGTGCCAGCAGCTTAGGGTGGCGGGCGGGCACTGAAGCTTTCTTT. Its protein is CASSLGWRAGTEAFF.